The rows below give T cell receptor beta chains drawn from one sample of a study of CD8+CD57+ T cells in acquired aplastic anemia. TCRdb re-called the reads through MiXCR, storing one row per CDR3 protein. The sample consists of 300,000 or so distinct CDR3 sequences, about 56% of them appearing once. The sequenced sample consisted of sorted CD4+, CD8+, or CD8+CD57+ T cells (not recorded which) from PBMCs. Every receptor here comes from a human donor with severe aplastic anemia or a healthy control (not recorded which). Both conserved end residues are trimmed from each CDR3. Each record gives: V gene, J gene, D gene, clone size, CDR3 protein. The D gene is left open where the match is weak. Clone size is given for some rows only: seen once, a few or many times, or a class if the clone is expanded.

>TRBV5-1|TRBJ1-2|NA|many
ASSLAQGTGYT
>TRBV7-3|TRBJ2-7|NA|NA
ASSPPARGEQY
>TRBV20-1|TRBJ1-3|NA|NA
SAGYGSGNTIY
>TRBV7-2|TRBJ1-2|TRBD1|many
ASSLAVKAGGYGYT
>TRBV4-1|TRBJ1-1|NA|NA
ASSQGLETEAF
>TRBV5-1|TRBJ2-7|TRBD1|few
ASSWGTGLSYEQY
>TRBV15|TRBJ1-1|NA|once
ATSRDRAGNTEAF
>TRBV5-1|TRBJ2-7|NA|NA
ASSLKGIVDYEQY
>TRBV24-1|TRBJ2-7|NA|few
AFERGGPSSYEQY
>TRBV6-5|TRBJ2-3|TRBD2|many
ASSYSGRGGDTQY
>TRBV19|TRBJ1-6|TRBD1|many
ASSDRTGVNSPLH
>TRBV6-4|TRBJ2-3|NA|many
ASRSQGSADTQY
>TRBV10-3|TRBJ1-6|TRBD1|NA
ASSAPGQGQSPLH
>TRBV24-1|TRBJ2-1|TRBD1|few
ATAGQGAREQF
>TRBV2|TRBJ1-6|NA|NA
ASSGQQNSPLH
>TRBV27|TRBJ2-7|TRBD1|many
ASRRDREYEQY
>TRBV7-2|TRBJ1-2|NA|many
ASSLQDTPDGYT
>TRBV2|TRBJ2-5|NA|many
ASSLRITERTQY
>TRBV29-1|TRBJ2-3|TRBD2|NA
SVEAGFGTSGGATDTQY
>TRBV7-3|TRBJ1-3|NA|NA
ASSFDGNTIY
>TRBV9|TRBJ2-7|NA|NA
ASSVGRGAYEQY
>TRBV9|TRBJ2-3|TRBD1|NA
ASSLAGQGGLDTQY
>TRBV10-3|TRBJ2-3|TRBD2|NA
AISGTGGDSTDTQY
>TRBV9|TRBJ2-1|NA|NA
ASSVYGEGYNEQF
>TRBV20-1|TRBJ2-7|NA|NA
SARDATGYEQY
>TRBV24-1|TRBJ2-1|TRBD2|NA
PAGTSAQGEQF
>TRBV7-6|TRBJ2-7|NA|many
ASSFWESSYEQY
>TRBV7-2|TRBJ1-2|NA|medium-sized
ASSYDGYGYT
>TRBV7-6|TRBJ1-6|TRBD1|few
ASSQDRKNSPLH
>TRBV11-2|TRBJ2-3|TRBD1|many
ASSSRRDSSFTDTQY
>TRBV19|TRBJ2-1|TRBD2|NA
SSGGEVEEQF
>TRBV7-4|TRBJ2-3|TRBD2|once
ASSKLAGGSTDTQY
>TRBV5-5|TRBJ1-1|TRBD1|few
ASSLTTGAEAF
>TRBV19|TRBJ2-3|NA|NA
ASRKSSTDTQY
>TRBV7-9|TRBJ2-7|NA|once
ASSPDRVHGYEQY
>TRBV19|TRBJ2-2|NA|NA
ASSIGTSYQITGELF
>TRBV4-1|TRBJ2-7|NA|many
ASSQQDRGGGDFPYEQY
>TRBV7-9|TRBJ1-1|NA|NA
ASSLGEGEAF
>TRBV12-3/TRBV12-4|TRBJ2-7|TRBD1|NA
ASSFRGTGGEYEQY
>TRBV5-4|TRBJ2-1|NA|NA
ASSQATGEGSSYNEQF